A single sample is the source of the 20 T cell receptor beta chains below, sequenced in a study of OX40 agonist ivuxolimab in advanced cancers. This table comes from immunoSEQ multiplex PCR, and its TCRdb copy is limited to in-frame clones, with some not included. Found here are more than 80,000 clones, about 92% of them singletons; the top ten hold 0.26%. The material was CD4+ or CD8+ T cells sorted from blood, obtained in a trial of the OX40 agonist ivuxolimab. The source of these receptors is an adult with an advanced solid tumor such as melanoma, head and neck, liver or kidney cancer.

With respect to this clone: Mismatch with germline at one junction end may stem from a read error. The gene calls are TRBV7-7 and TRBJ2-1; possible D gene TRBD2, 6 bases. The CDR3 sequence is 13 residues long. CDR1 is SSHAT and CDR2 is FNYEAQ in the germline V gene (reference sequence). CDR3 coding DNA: TGTGCTAGCAGCAAGACTGGGGGGAATGAGCAGTTCTTC. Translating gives CASSKTGGNEQFF.

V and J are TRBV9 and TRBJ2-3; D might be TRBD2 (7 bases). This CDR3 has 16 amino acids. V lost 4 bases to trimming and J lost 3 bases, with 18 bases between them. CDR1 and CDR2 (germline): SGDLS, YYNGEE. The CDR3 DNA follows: TGTGCCAGCAGCCCCGGGGGCGGGAGAGGGACAGATACGCAGTATTTT. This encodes CASSPGGGRGTDTQYF.

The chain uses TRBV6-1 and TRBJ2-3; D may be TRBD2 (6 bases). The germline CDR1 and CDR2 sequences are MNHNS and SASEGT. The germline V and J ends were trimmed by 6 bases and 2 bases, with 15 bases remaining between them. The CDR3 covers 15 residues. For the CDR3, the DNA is TGTGCCAGCAGCGTAAAGCGGGCAAACACAGATACGCAGTATTTT. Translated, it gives CASSVKRANTDTQYF.

CDR3 protein: CAGGLDSYNEQFF. For the CDR3, the DNA is TGTGCCGGCGGACTTGACTCCTACAATGAGCAGTTCTTC. The chain links TRBV2 to TRBJ2-1; TRBD2 might be the D (5 bases). CDR1 is SNHLY and CDR2 is FYNNEI in the germline V gene. V lost 11 bases, J lost 0 bases, and 11 bases lay in between. The length of the CDR3 is 13 residues.

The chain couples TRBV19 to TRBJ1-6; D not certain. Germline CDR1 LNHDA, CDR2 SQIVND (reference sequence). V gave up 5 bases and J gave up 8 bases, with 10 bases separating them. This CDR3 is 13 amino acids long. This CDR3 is CASSQRPDSPLHF. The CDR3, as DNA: TGTGCCAGTAGTCAGCGGCCGGATTCACCCCTCCACTTT. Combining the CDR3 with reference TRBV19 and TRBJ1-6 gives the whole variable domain DGGITQSPKYLFRKEGQNVTLSCEQNLNHDAMYWYRQDPGQGLRLIYYSQIVNDFQKGDIAEGYSVSREKKESFPLTVTSAQKNPTAFYLCASSQRPDSPLHFGNGTRLTVT.

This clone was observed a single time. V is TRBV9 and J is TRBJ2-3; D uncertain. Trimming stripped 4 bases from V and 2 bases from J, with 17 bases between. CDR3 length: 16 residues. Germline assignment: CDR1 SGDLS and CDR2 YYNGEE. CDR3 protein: CASSPHSREPTDTQYF. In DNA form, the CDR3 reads TGTGCCAGCAGCCCCCACTCCCGAGAACCCACAGATACGCAGTATTTT.

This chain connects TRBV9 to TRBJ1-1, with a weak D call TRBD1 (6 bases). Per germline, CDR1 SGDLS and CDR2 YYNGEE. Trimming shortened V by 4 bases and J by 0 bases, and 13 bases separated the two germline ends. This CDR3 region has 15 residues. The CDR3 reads CASSPQGQMNTEAFF. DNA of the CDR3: TGTGCCAGCAGCCCACAGGGCCAAATGAACACTGAAGCTTTCTTT.

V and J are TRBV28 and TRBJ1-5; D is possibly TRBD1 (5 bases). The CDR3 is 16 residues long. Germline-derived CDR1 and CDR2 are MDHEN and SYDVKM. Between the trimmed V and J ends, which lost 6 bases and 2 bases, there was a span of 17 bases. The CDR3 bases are TGTGCCAGCAGACTCCAGGGAAGAGGGGGCAATCAGCCCCAGCATTTT. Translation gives CASRLQGRGGNQPQHF.

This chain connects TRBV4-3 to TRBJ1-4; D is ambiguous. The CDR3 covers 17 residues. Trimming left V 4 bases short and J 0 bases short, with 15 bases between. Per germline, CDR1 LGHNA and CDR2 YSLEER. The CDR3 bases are TGCGCCAGCAGCCCCAAAGGCCCCCCTGCAACTAATGAAAAACTGTTTTTT. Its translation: CASSPKGPPATNEKLFF.

CDR3 residues: CASSLILPGKEQYF. The DNA for the CDR3 is TGTGCCAGCAGCTTAATACTGCCCGGTAAGGAGCAGTACTTC. The chain combines TRBV7-8 with TRBJ2-7, with D unclear. Trimming stripped 2 bases from V and 7 bases from J, with 15 bases between. The CDR3 runs to 14 residues. CDR1 is SGHVS, CDR2 FQNEAQ, per germline.

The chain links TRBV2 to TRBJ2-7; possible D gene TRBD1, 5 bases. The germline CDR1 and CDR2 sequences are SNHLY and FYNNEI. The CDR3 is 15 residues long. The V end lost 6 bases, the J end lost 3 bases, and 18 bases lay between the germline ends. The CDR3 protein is CASRAGSTGNYEQYV. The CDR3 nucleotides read TGTGCCAGCAGGGCAGGGTCGACTGGGAACTACGAGCAGTACGTC.

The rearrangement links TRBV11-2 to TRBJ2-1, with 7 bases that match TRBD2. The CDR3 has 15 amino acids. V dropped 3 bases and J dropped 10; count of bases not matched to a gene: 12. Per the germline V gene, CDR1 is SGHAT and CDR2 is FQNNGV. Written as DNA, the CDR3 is TGTGCCAGCAGCTTGGCATTTCGCGGGAGAGTGGAGCAGTTCTTC. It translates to CASSLAFRGRVEQFF.

The CDR3 DNA follows: TGTGCCAGCTCGAGTGGGTTAGACCAGCCCCAGCATTTT. Translated, it gives CASSSGLDQPQHF. This rearrangement joins TRBV7-9 to TRBJ1-5; no clear D. V lost 8 bases to trimming and J lost 7 bases, with 15 bases between them. Germline V gene data show CDR1 as SEHNR and CDR2 as FQNEAQ (reference sequence). This CDR3 is 13 amino acids long.

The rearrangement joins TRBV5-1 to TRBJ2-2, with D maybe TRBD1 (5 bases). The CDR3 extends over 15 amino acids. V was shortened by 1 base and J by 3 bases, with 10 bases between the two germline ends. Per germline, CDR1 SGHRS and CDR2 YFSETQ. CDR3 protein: CASSLKQVDTGELFF. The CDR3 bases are TGCGCCAGCAGCTTGAAACAGGTCGACACCGGGGAGCTGTTTTTT.

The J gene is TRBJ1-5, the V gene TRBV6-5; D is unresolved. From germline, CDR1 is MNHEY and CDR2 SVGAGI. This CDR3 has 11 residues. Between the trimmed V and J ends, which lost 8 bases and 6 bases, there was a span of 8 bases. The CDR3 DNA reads TGTGCCAGCCGGCGCGTTCAGCCCCAGCATTTT. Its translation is CASRRVQPQHF.

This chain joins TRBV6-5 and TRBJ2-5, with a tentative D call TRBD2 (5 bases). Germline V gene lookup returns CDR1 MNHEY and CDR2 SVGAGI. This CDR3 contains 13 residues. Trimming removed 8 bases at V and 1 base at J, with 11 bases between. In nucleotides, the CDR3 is TGTGCCAGCTTAGCAGCGGCCCAAGAGACCCAGTACTTC. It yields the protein CASLAAAQETQYF.

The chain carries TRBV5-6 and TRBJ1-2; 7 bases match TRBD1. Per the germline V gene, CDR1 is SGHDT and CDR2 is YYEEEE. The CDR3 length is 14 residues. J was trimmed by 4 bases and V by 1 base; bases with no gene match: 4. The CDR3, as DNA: TGTGCCAGCAGCTTGACGACAGGGATCTATGGCTACACCTTC. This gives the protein CASSLTTGIYGYTF.

CDR3 amino acids: CASSLRDRGPEQFF. The CDR3 DNA sequence: TGTGCCAGCAGCTTACGGGACAGGGGTCCAGAGCAGTTCTTC. The chain joins TRBV7-3 to TRBJ2-1, with 10 bases fitting TRBD1. Germline CDR1 is SGHTA and CDR2 is FQGTGA. Trimming took 2 bases from V and 10 from J; bases not matched to a gene: 5. The CDR3 spans 14 residues.

The CDR3 is CASGTDTQYF. The CDR3 DNA reads TGTGCCAGCGGGACAGATACGCAGTATTTT. The rearrangement joins TRBV7-9 to TRBJ2-3, with D unresolved. The CDR3 runs 10 residues. V was clipped by 8 bases and J by 3 bases, with 3 bases between them. Germline lookup yields CDR1 SEHNR and CDR2 FQNEAQ (reference sequence).

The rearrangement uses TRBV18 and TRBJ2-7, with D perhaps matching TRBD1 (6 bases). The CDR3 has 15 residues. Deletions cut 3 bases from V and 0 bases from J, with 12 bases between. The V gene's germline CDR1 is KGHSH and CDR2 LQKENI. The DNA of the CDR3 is TGTGCCAGCTCACCCTCCCGGGACACCTCCTACGAGCAGTACGTC. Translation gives CASSPSRDTSYEQYV.